A selection of T cell receptor beta chains follows, all from one sample in a study of blood T cells in healthy people across ages. TCRdb reanalysed the 5' RACE reads using MiXCR and keeps one entry per CDR3 protein. The data contain almost 1 million distinct CDR3 sequences, roughly 51% of them seen just once; the ten biggest clones take up 20% to 25%. The sample taken for sequencing was blood. These receptors all come from a woman aged 55-69 years in good health. Both conserved end residues are part of each CDR3. Each record gives: clone size, V gene, D gene, J gene, CDR3 DNA, CDR3 protein. The D gene is left open where the match is weak. Not all rows give a size; the values are once, few, many and, for expanded clones, a class.

>-|TRBV6-6|-|TRBJ1-2
TGTGCCAGCAGTTACTACCCAACCGGGGACCAAAACTATGGCTACACCTTC
CASSYYPTGDQNYGYTF
>few|TRBV7-2|TRBD2|TRBJ2-1
TGTGCCAGCAGCTTAGTCTTTGTAAGACTAGCGGGAGAGCAGTTCTTC
CASSLVFVRLAGEQFF
>-|TRBV3-1|-|TRBJ2-3
TGTGCCAGCAGCCAAGCGCTAACTCTTACAGATACGCAGTATTTT
CASSQALTLTDTQYF
>-|TRBV4-3|-|TRBJ2-5
TGCGCCAGCAGCCGCAGACTGGCCGAACTTCAAGAGACCCAGTACTTC
CASSRRLAELQETQYF
>-|TRBV4-3|-|TRBJ2-4
TGCGCCAGCAGCCAAGTCCCAGGAGAAAACATTCAGTACTTC
CASSQVPGENIQYF
>-|TRBV3-1|-|TRBJ2-5
TGTGCCAGCAGCCAAGGTTGGACGCGGAAAGAGACCCAGTACTTC
CASSQGWTRKETQYF
>-|TRBV3-1|-|TRBJ2-7
TGTGCCAGCAGCCCGGGACCCCTCTCCTACGAGCAGTACTTC
CASSPGPLSYEQYF
>-|TRBV4-1|TRBD2|TRBJ2-1
TGCGCCAGCAGCCAAGGGACTAGCGGGAGCGGAGTTTACAATGAGCAGTTCTTC
CASSQGTSGSGVYNEQFF
>-|TRBV2|-|TRBJ2-7
TGTGCCAGCAGTGGCTCGAGCTGGGACTACGAGCAGTACTTC
CASSGSSWDYEQYF
>-|TRBV12-3/TRBV12-4|-|TRBJ1-2
TGTGCCAGCAGTTTAGAGGGTAGTTATGGCTACACCTTC
CASSLEGSYGYTF
>few|TRBV21-1|-|TRBJ1-4
TGTGCCAGCAGCAAAGGCGGTGGTACTAATGAAAAACTGTTTTTT
CASSKGGGTNEKLFF
>-|TRBV20-1|TRBD1|TRBJ1-2
TGCAGTGCTCGGGACAGTATGGACCCAAGGGGTTATGGCTACACCTTC
CSARDSMDPRGYGYTF
>once|TRBV3-1|-|TRBJ2-2
TGTGCCAGCAGCCCCCGCCCGGACCCCCAGACCGGGGAGCTGTTTTTT
CASSPRPDPQTGELFF
>few|TRBV28|-|TRBJ2-3
TGTGCCAGCAGTTTCATAGCGGAAGGAGACACAGATACGCAGTATTTT
CASSFIAEGDTDTQYF
>-|TRBV6-2/TRBV6-3|-|TRBJ1-2
TGTGCCAGCAGTGATCGGAGGGGCAACTATGGCTACACCTTC
CASSDRRGNYGYTF
>-|TRBV4-1|TRBD1|TRBJ1-5
TGCGCCAGCAGCCAAACGCCCGGACAGGGGGCTGGCAATCAGCCCCAGCATTTT
CASSQTPGQGAGNQPQHF
>-|TRBV20-1|-|TRBJ2-7
TGCAGTGCTAGAACCCCGAGCCCGGCAAACTACGAGCAGTACTTC
CSARTPSPANYEQYF
>-|TRBV9|-|TRBJ2-1
TGTGCCAGCAGCGTAATGGGGTCACCCTCCTACAATGAGCAGTTCTTC
CASSVMGSPSYNEQFF
>-|TRBV6-5|-|TRBJ1-5
TGTGCCAGCAGTTTGCTTTATGGTGACGATCAGCCCCAGCATTTT
CASSLLYGDDQPQHF
>once|TRBV7-9|TRBD2|TRBJ2-3
TGTGCCAGCAGCTTAATAGCGGGAGGGCGAAAGGATACGCAGTATTTT
CASSLIAGGRKDTQYF
>-|TRBV28|TRBD2|TRBJ2-3
TGTGCCGCCGAGCGGGATCCCACAGATACGCAGTATTTT
CAAERDPTDTQYF
>few|TRBV28|-|TRBJ1-6
TGTGCCAGCAGTTCCGACAGAACAAATTCACCCCTCCACTTT
CASSSDRTNSPLHF
>-|TRBV10-2|TRBD2|TRBJ2-1
TGCGCCAGCAGTGACCCGGGACTAGCGGGAGGGCCTGAGAATGAGCAGTTCTTC
CASSDPGLAGGPENEQFF
>few|TRBV29-1|-|TRBJ1-1
TGCAGCGCAAACAAAGCTTTCTTT
CSANKAFF
>few|TRBV27|-|TRBJ2-7
TGTGCCAGCAGTCTTCTTCCGGGTCACTACGAGCAGTACTTC
CASSLLPGHYEQYF
>many|TRBV4-1|-|TRBJ2-5
TGCGCCAGCAGCCAAGATCCTCGGTCACGGACCCAGTACTTC
CASSQDPRSRTQYF
>few|TRBV20-1|TRBD2|TRBJ2-6
TGCAGTGCTAGAGATCTAGCGGGGAACTCTGGGGCCAACGTCCTGACTTTC
CSARDLAGNSGANVLTF
>-|TRBV9|TRBD2|TRBJ2-1
TGCGCCAGCAGCGTAGAGGGTGGGACTAGCGGAGGGAAGGAGAATGAGCAGTTCTTC
CASSVEGGTSGGKENEQFF
>-|TRBV7-9|-|TRBJ2-5
TGTGCCAGCAGCCCGACCCGGGACATCCAAGAGACCCAGTACTTC
CASSPTRDIQETQYF
>-|TRBV29-1|-|TRBJ2-1
TGCAGCGTTGAAGGGGGGGACTCCCGATACAATGAGCAGTTCTTC
CSVEGGDSRYNEQFF
>once|TRBV5-1|-|TRBJ2-7
TGCGCCAGCAGCTTGGTAGCGGTGGGTGGTTCCTACGAGCAGTACTTC
CASSLVAVGGSYEQYF
>once|TRBV21-1|-|TRBJ1-5
TGTGCCAGCAGCAAAGCGCTGGAGAATCAGCCCCAGCATTTT
CASSKALENQPQHF
>few|TRBV7-9|-|TRBJ2-1
TGTGCCAGCGGGACGACAGGTGACAATGAGCAGTTCTTC
CASGTTGDNEQFF
>-|TRBV4-2|-|TRBJ2-5
TGTGCCAGCAGCCGGGGCGGTAAAGAGACCCAGTACTTC
CASSRGGKETQYF
>-|TRBV20-1|TRBD2|TRBJ2-7
TGCAGTGCCAGAGGGACTAGCGGGAGCCACGAGCAGTACTTC
CSARGTSGSHEQYF
>-|TRBV28|-|TRBJ2-6
TGTGCCAGCAGTCTCGCTAGCGAGAGCTCTGGGGCCAACGTCCTGACTTTC
CASSLASESSGANVLTF
>-|TRBV15|-|TRBJ2-3
TGTGCCACCAGCAGAGATGGCAGGGCGGTTCGAGATACGCAGTATTTT
CATSRDGRAVRDTQYF
>-|TRBV29-1|-|TRBJ1-2
TGCAGCGTTCAGGGTTCTGACTATGGCTACACCTTC
CSVQGSDYGYTF